The table lists the clone carrying this T cell receptor beta chain with many counts. Its antigen is not known. This specimen comes from a study of identical twins. Study conclusions and caveats: Where out-of-frame alpha sequences were twin-shared, they showed excess low generation probability. Out-of-frame TCR alpha sharing observed in monozygotic twins exceeded model estimates.

Template switching (which added a universal primer site) was used, and cDNA carried unique molecular identifiers. TCRdb re-called the 5' RACE reads with MiXCR, one entry per CDR3 protein. The sample consists of 1.5 million or so distinct CDR3 sequences, more than 30% of them appearing once. The CDR3 contains 14 residues. Trimming left V 0 bases short and J 1 base short, with 1 base between. The germline V gene encodes CDR1 LGHDT and CDR2 YNNKEL (reference sequence). The gene calls are TRBV3-1 and TRBJ2-6; D is unclear. The specimen sequenced was cord blood. The origin of this receptor is a newborn girl in good health. The CDR3, as DNA: TGTGCCAGCAGCCAAGAATCTGGGGCCAACGTCCTGACTTTC. Its protein product is CASSQESGANVLTF.